This TCR beta chain was observed in a study of shared clonotypes between healthy human individuals. Remarks on this clone: Its target is not known.

Broader study findings: Relative to memory subsets, naive subsets generally showed larger estimated richness.

The table came from immunoSEQ multiplex PCR; TCRdb's copy has only in-frame clones and leaves some out. The table includes 600,000 to 750,000 clones, over 55% detected once. Negatively enriched CD4+ T cells were divided by CD45RA into naive and memory. The germline V gene has CDR1 GTSNPN and CDR2 SVGIG (reference sequence). CDR3 length: 16 amino acids. V lost 2 bases to trimming and J lost 7 bases; unmatched junction nucleotides: 16. The chain recombines TRBV30 with TRBJ2-7, with 8 positions matching TRBD1. The source is a woman in her 30s in good health. Input material: memory CD4+ T cells sorted from blood. Subset specified: CD45RA-negative fraction. The DNA for the CDR3 is TGTGCCTGGAGTTCCGGTAGTTTCAGGGGGCCCCGGGAGCAGTACTTC. Translation: CAWSSGSFRGPREQYF.